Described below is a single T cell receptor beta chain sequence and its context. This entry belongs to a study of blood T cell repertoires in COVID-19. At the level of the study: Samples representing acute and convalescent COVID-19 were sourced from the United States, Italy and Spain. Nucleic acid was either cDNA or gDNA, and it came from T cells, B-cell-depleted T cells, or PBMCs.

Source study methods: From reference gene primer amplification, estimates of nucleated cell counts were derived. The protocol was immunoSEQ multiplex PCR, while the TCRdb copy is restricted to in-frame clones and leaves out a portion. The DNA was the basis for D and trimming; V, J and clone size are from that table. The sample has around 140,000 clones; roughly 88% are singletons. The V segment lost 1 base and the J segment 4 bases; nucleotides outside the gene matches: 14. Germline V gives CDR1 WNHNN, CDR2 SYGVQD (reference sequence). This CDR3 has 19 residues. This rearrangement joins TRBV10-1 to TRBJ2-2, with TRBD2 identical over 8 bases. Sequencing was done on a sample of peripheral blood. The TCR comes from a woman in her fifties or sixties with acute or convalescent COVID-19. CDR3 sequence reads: CASSEYAQHGRAGTGELFF. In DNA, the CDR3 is TGCGCCAGCAGTGAGTACGCACAACACGGGAGGGCGGGCACCGGGGAGCTGTTTTTT.